The sequence of this TCR beta chain was determined in a study of blood T cell repertoires in COVID-19. Study background: Whether acute or convalescent, the COVID-19 samples came from the United States, Italy and Spain. Nucleic acid was either cDNA or gDNA, and it came from T cells, B-cell-depleted T cells, or PBMCs.

Those who participated ranged in age from roughly 18 to 89 years and resided in 24 US areas. Allocation to cohorts depended on clinical history reported by the participants. Some clones are missing from TCRdb's copy, which holds only in-frame ones; the method was immunoSEQ multiplex PCR. The sample records over 350,000 clones, around 87% being singletons. Trimming cost V 4 bases and J 5 bases, with 11 bases left between them. The CDR3 length is 13 residues. The V gene's germline CDR1 is GTSNPN and CDR2 SVGIG (reference sequence). Specimen: PBMCs or T cells enriched from blood (not recorded which). The source is a woman between 45 and 60 years old who had recovered from COVID-19. The V call is TRBV30, the J call TRBJ2-2; D remains ambiguous. CDR3 region: CAWKPARTGELFF. DNA for the CDR3: TGTGCCTGGAAACCCGCCAGGACCGGGGAGCTGTTTTTT.